This is a list of T cell receptor beta chains from one sample in a study of shared clonotypes between healthy human individuals. TCRdb's copy holds only in-frame clones and misses some; the assay was immunoSEQ multiplex PCR. The data show 650,000 to 700,000 clones, with about 92% seen just once and 34% held by the top ten. Sequencing was performed on memory CD8+ T cells from PBMCs. Receptor source: a man between 18 and 35 years old in good health. Some clones in this sample may be carry-over from other donors' samples. Both conserved end residues are part of each CDR3. The D gene is left open where the match is weak. Some rows mark clone size as missing; the rest say once, few, many or name a class of expanded clone.

V,J,size,D,CDR3,DNA
TRBV2,TRBJ2-5,.,.,CASSDLASVQETQYF,TGTGCCAGCAGTGACCTGGCGTCAGTCCAAGAGACCCAGTACTTC
TRBV2,TRBJ2-1,.,TRBD2,CASRVTSAPYNEQFF,TGTGCCAGCAGAGTGACTAGCGCTCCCTACAATGAGCAGTTCTTC
TRBV4-1,TRBJ1-1,.,.,CASSPLGGPKNTEAFF,TGCGCCAGCAGCCCCCTAGGGGGACCTAAGAACACTGAAGCTTTCTTT
TRBV29-1,TRBJ2-1,.,.,CSVEGTSYNEQFF,TGCAGCGTTGAGGGAACTTCCTACAATGAGCAGTTCTTC
TRBV4-3,TRBJ2-1,once,TRBD2,CASSQDSGRAYNEQFF,TGCGCCAGCAGCCAAGACAGCGGGAGGGCCTACAATGAGCAGTTCTTC
TRBV11-2,TRBJ2-7,.,.,CASSETFYEQYF,TGTGCCAGCAGCGAGACCTTCTACGAGCAGTACTTC
TRBV2,TRBJ2-2,.,.,CASSGQTNTGELFF,TGTGCCAGCAGTGGTCAGACGAACACCGGGGAGCTGTTTTTT
TRBV13,TRBJ2-5,.,.,CASSLVHTQETQYF,TGTGCCAGCAGCTTAGTCCACACCCAAGAGACCCAGTACTTC
TRBV9,TRBJ1-2,.,TRBD1,CASSGRDRGYGYTF,TGTGCCAGCAGCGGGAGGGACAGGGGATACGGCTACACCTTC
TRBV27,TRBJ2-1,.,TRBD2,CASSLFPAGGPNEQFF,TGTGCCAGCAGTTTATTCCCGGCGGGAGGACCTAATGAGCAGTTCTTC
TRBV11-2,TRBJ2-7,.,TRBD1,CASSLDRGQAYEQYF,TGTGCCAGCAGCTTAGATCGGGGACAGGCCTACGAGCAGTACTTC
TRBV9,TRBJ2-7,.,.,CASSSPGYEQYF,TGTGCCAGCAGCTCCCCGGGCTACGAGCAGTACTTC
TRBV9,TRBJ2-7,.,.,CASSVGDSPGSYEQYF,TGTGCCAGCAGCGTAGGGGACTCCCCTGGCTCCTACGAGCAGTACTTC
TRBV5-7,TRBJ2-7,.,.,CASSLRVSYEQYF,TGTGCCAGCAGCTTACGGGTCTCCTACGAGCAGTACTTC
TRBV28,TRBJ1-2,.,.,CASSFSGEHDYGYTF,TGTGCCAGCAGTTTTTCTGGGGAACACGACTATGGCTACACCTTC
TRBV7-2,TRBJ2-1,.,.,CASSPGTDPYNEQFF,TGTGCCAGCAGCCCAGGGACGGATCCCTACAATGAGCAGTTCTTC
TRBV7-6,TRBJ2-2,once,.,CASSLYTVTGELFF,TGTGCCAGCAGCTTATATACAGTCACCGGGGAGCTGTTTTTT
TRBV29-1,TRBJ2-7,.,.,CSVLTGVSLSEQYF,TGCAGCGTATTAACAGGAGTCTCTCTCTCCGAGCAGTACTTC
TRBV9,TRBJ2-7,.,TRBD2,CASSWGTSGGEQYF,TGTGCCAGCAGCTGGGGGACTAGCGGGGGAGAGCAGTACTTC
TRBV7-3,TRBJ2-3,.,TRBD1,CASSPRRGQGNEMHPDTQYF,TGTGCCAGCAGCCCCCGGAGGGGACAGGGAAACGAGATGCACCCAGATACGCAGTATTTT
TRBV15,TRBJ2-7,.,TRBD2,CATSQRDSYEQYF,TGTGCCACCAGCCAGCGGGACTCCTACGAGCAGTACTTC
TRBV6-4,TRBJ2-7,.,.,CASRRLECYSGPSNYEQYF,TGTGCCAGCAGGCGTCTCGAGTGTTATTCGGGTCCCTCAAACTACGAGCAGTACTTC
TRBV7-9,TRBJ1-1,.,.,CASTPTMGAVMNTEAFF,TGTGCCAGCACCCCCACCATGGGGGCCGTCATGAACACTGAAGCTTTCTTT
TRBV9,TRBJ1-1,few,.,CASSVDGDTEAFF,TGTGCCAGCAGCGTCGACGGGGACACTGAAGCTTTCTTT
TRBV29-1,TRBJ2-7,.,TRBD2,CSVRLAGHLYEQYF,TGCAGCGTTCGGCTAGCGGGACACCTCTACGAGCAGTACTTC
TRBV15,TRBJ2-6,.,.,CATSRDDAYVGSLSGANVLTF,TGTGCCACCAGCAGAGATGACGCTTACGTTGGCAGTCTCTCTGGGGCCAACGTCCTGACTTTC
TRBV27,TRBJ2-1,.,.,CASSLGTFNEQFF,TGTGCCAGCAGTCTCGGGACTTTCAATGAGCAGTTCTTC
TRBV7-2,TRBJ1-2,.,TRBD1,CASSSDRGAGYTF,TGTGCCAGCAGCTCCGACAGGGGGGCTGGCTACACCTTC
TRBV11-2,TRBJ1-2,.,.,CASSALRETNYGYTF,TGTGCCAGCAGCGCCCTCCGGGAGACTAACTATGGCTACACCTTC
TRBV2,TRBJ2-1,.,.,CASSDGASYNEQFF,TGTGCCAGCAGTGATGGTGCCTCCTACAATGAGCAGTTCTTC
TRBV7-9,TRBJ2-5,.,.,CASSLQGAGETQYF,TGTGCCAGCAGCTTACAGGGTGCCGGGGAGACCCAGTACTTC
TRBV7-9,TRBJ2-7,.,.,CASSSILRHYEQYF,TGTGCCAGCAGCTCCATCCTACGTCACTACGAGCAGTACTTC
TRBV18,TRBJ2-7,.,TRBD1,CASSPPPGTGLYEQYF,TGTGCCAGCTCACCACCGCCCGGGACAGGGCTGTACGAGCAGTACTTC
TRBV7-9,TRBJ2-1,once,.,CASSSPVSGSYNEQFF,TGTGCCAGCAGCTCTCCCGTGAGCGGCTCCTACAATGAGCAGTTCTTC
TRBV9,TRBJ2-7,.,.,CASSRRGIYEQYF,TGTGCCAGCTCCCGGCGGGGAATCTACGAGCAGTACTTC
TRBV15,TRBJ2-3,.,.,CATSSLKGDTQYF,TGTGCCACCAGCAGCCTCAAGGGGGATACGCAGTATTTT
TRBV27,TRBJ1-5,.,TRBD1,CASSPVVDRGSQPQHF,TGTGCCAGCAGTCCCGTAGTGGACAGGGGGTCGCAGCCCCAGCATTTT